The sample holds many counts of the clone carrying this T cell receptor (beta chain). Its specificity is unknown. CDR1 is SQVTM and CDR2 is ANQGSEA in the germline V gene. V lost 3 bases and J 6 bases, leaving 7 bases between the germline ends. The CDR3 runs 11 residues. This specimen comes from a study of post-analysis software for immune sequencing data. Study findings and constraints: Five TRBV segments, including TRBV5-6, TRBV5-1 and TRBV20-1, were more frequent in patients than controls. Comparison with controls showed significantly lower normalized Chao1 diversity in multiple sclerosis patients.

TCR beta libraries were prepared from cDNA with unique molecular identifiers. TCRdb independently ran MiXCR on the PCR reads; one entry per CDR3 protein. The data show approximately 730,000 distinct CDR3 sequences, roughly 27% seen once. This chain joins TRBV29-1 and TRBJ2-3; D is uncertain. Sequencing input: blood. The clonotype comes from a girl aged 5-17 years with multiple sclerosis. CDR3 in amino acids: CSVDLGDTQYF. As DNA, the CDR3 is TGCAGCGTTGATTTAGGGGATACGCAGTATTTT.